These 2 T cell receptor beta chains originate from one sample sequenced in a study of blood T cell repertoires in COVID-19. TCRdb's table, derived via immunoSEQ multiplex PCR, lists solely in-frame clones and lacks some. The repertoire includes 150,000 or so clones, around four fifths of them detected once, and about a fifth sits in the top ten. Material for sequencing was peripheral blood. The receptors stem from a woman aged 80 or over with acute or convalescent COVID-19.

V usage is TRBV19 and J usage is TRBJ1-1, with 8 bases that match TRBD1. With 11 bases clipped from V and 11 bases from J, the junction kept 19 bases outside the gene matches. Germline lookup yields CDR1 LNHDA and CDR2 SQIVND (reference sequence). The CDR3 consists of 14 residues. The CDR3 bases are TGTGCCTGCGAGATTGGGCAGGGGGCAGGGGAGGCTTTCTTT. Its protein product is CACEIGQGAGEAFF.

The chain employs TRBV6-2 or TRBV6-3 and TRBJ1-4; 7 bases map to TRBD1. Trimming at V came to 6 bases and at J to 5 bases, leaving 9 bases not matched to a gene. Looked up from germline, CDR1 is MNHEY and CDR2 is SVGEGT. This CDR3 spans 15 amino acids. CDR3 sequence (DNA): TGTGCCAGCAGCCCCCAGGGGGTGCGGAATGAAAAACTGTTTTTT. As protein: CASSPQGVRNEKLFF.